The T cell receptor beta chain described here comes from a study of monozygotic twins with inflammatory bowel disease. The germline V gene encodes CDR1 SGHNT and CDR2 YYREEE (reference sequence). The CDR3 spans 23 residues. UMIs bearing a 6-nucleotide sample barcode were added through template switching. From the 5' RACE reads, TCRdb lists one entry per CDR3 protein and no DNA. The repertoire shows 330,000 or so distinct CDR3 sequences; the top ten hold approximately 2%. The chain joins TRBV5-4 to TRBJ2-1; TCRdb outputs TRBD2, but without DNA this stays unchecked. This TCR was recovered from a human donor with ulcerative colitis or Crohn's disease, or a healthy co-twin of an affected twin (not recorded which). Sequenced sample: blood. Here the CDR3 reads CASSFAGRQEGTSGRFTYNEQFF.